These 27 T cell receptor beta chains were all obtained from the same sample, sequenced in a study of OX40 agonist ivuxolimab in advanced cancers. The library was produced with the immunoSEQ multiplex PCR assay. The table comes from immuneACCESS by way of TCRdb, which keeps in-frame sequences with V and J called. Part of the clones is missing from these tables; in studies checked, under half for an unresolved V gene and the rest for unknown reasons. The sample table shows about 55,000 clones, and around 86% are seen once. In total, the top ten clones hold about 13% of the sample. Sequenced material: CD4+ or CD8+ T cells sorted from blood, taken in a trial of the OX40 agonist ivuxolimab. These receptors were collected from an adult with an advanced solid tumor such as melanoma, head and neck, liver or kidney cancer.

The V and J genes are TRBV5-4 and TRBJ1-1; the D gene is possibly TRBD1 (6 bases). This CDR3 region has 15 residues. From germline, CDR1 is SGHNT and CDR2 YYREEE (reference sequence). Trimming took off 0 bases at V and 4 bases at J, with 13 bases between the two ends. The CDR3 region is CASSLGPGASTEAFF. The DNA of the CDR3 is TGTGCCAGCAGCTTGGGCCCGGGGGCGTCCACTGAAGCTTTCTTT.

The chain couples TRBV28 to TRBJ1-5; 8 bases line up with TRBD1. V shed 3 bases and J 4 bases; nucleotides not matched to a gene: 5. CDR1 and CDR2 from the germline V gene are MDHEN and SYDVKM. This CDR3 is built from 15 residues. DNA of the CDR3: TGTGCCAGCAGTTTGGGCAGGGGGCGAAATCAGCCCCAGCATTTT. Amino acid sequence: CASSLGRGRNQPQHF.

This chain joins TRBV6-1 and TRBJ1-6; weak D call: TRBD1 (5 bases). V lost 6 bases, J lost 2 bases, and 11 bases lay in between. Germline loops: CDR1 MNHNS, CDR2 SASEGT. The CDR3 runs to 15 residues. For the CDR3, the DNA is TGTGCCAGCAGGACGGACAACACCTATAATTCACCCCTCCACTTT. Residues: CASRTDNTYNSPLHF.

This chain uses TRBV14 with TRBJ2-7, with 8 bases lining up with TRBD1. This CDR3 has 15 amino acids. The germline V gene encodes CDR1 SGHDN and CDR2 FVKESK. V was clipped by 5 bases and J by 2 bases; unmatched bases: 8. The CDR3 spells CASSFGSQGAYEQYF. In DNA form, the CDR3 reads TGTGCCAGCAGCTTCGGTTCACAGGGGGCCTACGAGCAGTACTTC.

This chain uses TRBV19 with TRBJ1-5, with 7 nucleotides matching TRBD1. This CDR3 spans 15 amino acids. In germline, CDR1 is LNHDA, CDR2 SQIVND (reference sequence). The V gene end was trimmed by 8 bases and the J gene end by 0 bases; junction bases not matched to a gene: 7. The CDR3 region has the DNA TGTGCCAGTGGACAGGTGGGATATAGCAATCAGCCCCAGCATTTT. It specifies CASGQVGYSNQPQHF.

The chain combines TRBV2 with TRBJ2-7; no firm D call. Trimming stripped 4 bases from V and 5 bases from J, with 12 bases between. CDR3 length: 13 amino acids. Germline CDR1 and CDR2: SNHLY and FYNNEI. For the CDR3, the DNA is TGTGCCAGCAGTGTGGCAGTGCTCCACGAGCAGTACTTC. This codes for CASSVAVLHEQYF.

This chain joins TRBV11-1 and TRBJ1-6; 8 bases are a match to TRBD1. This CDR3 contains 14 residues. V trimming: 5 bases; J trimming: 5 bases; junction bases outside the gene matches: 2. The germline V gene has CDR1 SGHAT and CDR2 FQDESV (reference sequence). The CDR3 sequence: CASSRTGNNSPLHF. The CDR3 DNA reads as TGTGCCAGCAGCCGGACAGGGAATAATTCACCCCTCCACTTT.

The CDR3 coding sequence is TGTGCCAGCAGTCCGGACAGGGGAGGTCAGCCCCAGCATTTT. It encodes CASSPDRGGQPQHF. This chain connects TRBV6-1 to TRBJ1-5; 9 bases line up with TRBD1. CDR3 length equals 14 residues. The V gene's germline CDR1 is MNHNS and CDR2 SASEGT. The ends lost 5 bases at V and 6 bases at J; junction bases unmatched: 5.

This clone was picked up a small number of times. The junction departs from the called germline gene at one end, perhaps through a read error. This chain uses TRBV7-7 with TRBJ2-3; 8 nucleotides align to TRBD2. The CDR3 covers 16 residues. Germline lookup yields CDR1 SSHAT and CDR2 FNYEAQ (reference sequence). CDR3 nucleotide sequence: TGTGCTAGCAGCTTAGAATCGGGGGGGCCCACAGATACGCAGTATTTT. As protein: CASSLESGGPTDTQYF.

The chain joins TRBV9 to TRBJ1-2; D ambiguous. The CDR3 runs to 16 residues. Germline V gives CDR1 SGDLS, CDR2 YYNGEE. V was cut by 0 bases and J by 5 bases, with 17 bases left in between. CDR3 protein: CASSVEATVHRYGYTF. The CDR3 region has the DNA TGTGCCAGCAGCGTAGAGGCAACGGTCCACCGTTATGGCTACACCTTC.

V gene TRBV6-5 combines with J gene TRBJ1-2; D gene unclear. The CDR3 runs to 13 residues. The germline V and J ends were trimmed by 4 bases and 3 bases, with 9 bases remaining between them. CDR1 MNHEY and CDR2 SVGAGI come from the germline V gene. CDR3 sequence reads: CASSSGSYYGYTF. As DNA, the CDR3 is TGTGCCAGCAGTTCTGGCAGTTACTATGGCTACACCTTC.

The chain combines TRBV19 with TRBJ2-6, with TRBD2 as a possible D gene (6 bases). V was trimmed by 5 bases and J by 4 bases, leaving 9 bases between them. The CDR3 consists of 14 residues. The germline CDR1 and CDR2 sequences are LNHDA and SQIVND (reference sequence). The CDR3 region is CASSFGGGANVLTF. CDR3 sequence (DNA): TGTGCCAGTAGTTTCGGAGGGGGGGCCAACGTCCTGACTTTC. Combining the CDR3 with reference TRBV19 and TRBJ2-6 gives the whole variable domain DGGITQSPKYLFRKEGQNVTLSCEQNLNHDAMYWYRQDPGQGLRLIYYSQIVNDFQKGDIAEGYSVSREKKESFPLTVTSAQKNPTAFYLCASSFGGGANVLTFGAGSRLTVL.

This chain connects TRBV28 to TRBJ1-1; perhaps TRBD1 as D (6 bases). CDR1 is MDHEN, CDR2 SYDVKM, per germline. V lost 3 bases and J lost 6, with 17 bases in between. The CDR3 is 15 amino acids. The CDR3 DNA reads TGTGCCAGCAGTTTGTCGGGGGCGTCTTTATCTGAAGCTTTCTTT. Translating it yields CASSLSGASLSEAFF.

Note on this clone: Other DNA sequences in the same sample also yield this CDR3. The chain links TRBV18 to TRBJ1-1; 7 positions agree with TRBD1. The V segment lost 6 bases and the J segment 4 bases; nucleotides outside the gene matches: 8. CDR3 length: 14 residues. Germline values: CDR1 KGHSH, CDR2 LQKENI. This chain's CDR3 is CASSPDRVGTEAFF. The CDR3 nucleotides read TGTGCCAGCTCGCCCGACAGGGTGGGCACTGAAGCTTTCTTT. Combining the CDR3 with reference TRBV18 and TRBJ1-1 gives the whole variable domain NAGVMQNPRHLVRRRGQEARLRCSPMKGHSHVYWYRQLPEEGLKFMVYLQKENIIDESGMPKERFSAEFPKEGPSILRIQQVVRGDSAAYFCASSPDRVGTEAFFGQGTRLTVV.

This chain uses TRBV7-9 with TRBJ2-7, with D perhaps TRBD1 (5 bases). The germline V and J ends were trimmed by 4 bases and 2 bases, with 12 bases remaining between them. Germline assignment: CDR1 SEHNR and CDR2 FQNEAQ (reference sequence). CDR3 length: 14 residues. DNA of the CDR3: TGTGCCAGCAGCTCTCGACAGCTTCCCTACGAGCAGTACTTC. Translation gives CASSSRQLPYEQYF. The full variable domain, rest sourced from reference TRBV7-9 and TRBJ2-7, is DTGVSQNPRHKITKRGQNVTFRCDPISEHNRLYWYRQTLGQGPEFLTYFQNEAQLEKSRLLSDRFSAERPKGSFSTLEIQRTEQGDSAMYLCASSSRQLPYEQYFGPGTRLTVT.

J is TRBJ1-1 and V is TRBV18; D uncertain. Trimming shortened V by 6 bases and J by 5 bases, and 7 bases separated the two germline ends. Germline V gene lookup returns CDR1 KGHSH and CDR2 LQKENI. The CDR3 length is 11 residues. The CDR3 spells CASSGGTEAFF. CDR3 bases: TGTGCCAGCTCTGGTGGAACTGAAGCTTTCTTT.

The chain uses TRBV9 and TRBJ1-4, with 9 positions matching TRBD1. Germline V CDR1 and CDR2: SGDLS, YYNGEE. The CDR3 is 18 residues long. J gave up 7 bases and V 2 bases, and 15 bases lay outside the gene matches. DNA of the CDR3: TGTGCCAGCAGCGTTCTATCTACCGGGACAGGGAGTGCTGAAAAACTGTTTTTT. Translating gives CASSVLSTGTGSAEKLFF.

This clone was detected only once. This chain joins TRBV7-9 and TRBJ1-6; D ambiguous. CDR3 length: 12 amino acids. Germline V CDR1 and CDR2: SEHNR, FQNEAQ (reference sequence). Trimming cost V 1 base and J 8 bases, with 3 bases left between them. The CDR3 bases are TGTGCCAGCAGCTTAGGGGATTCACCCCTCCACTTT. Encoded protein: CASSLGDSPLHF.

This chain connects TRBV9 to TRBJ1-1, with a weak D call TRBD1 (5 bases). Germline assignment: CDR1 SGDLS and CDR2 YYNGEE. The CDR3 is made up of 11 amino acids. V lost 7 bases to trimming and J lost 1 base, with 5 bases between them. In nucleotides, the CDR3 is TGTGCCAGCGGGGGGAACACTGAAGCTTTCTTT. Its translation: CASGGNTEAFF. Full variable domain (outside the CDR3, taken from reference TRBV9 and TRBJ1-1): DSGVTQTPKHLITATGQRVTLRCSPRSGDLSVYWYQQSLDQGLQFLIQYYNGEERAKGNILERFSAQQFPDLHSELNLSSLELGDSALYFCASGGNTEAFFGQGTRLTVV.

In nucleotides, the CDR3 is TGTGCCAGCAGCGTAGGGACTTCCCCGAAGGGAGAGACCCAGTACTTC. Encoded protein: CASSVGTSPKGETQYF. The chain uses TRBV9 and TRBJ2-5; D is possibly TRBD2 (5 bases). V was shortened by 0 bases and J by 4 bases, with 16 bases between the two germline ends. The CDR3 sequence is 16 residues long. The germline V gene has CDR1 SGDLS and CDR2 YYNGEE.

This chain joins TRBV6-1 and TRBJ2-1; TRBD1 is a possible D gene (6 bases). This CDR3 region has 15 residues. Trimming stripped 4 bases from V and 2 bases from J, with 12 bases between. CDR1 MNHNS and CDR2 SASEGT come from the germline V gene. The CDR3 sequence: CASSGRDTTYNEQFF. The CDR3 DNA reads TGTGCCAGCAGTGGCCGGGACACCACCTACAATGAGCAGTTCTTC.

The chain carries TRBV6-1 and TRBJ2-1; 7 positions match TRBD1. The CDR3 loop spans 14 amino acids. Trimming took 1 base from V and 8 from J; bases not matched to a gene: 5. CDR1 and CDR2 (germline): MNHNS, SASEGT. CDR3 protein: CASSEDRGRDEQFF. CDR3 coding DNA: TGTGCCAGCAGTGAAGACAGGGGTAGGGATGAGCAGTTCTTC.

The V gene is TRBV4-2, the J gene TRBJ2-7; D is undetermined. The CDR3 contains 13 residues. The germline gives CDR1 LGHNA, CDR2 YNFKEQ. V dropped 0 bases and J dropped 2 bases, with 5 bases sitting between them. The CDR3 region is CASSQDIAYEQYF. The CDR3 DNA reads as TGTGCCAGCAGCCAAGATATCGCCTACGAGCAGTACTTC.

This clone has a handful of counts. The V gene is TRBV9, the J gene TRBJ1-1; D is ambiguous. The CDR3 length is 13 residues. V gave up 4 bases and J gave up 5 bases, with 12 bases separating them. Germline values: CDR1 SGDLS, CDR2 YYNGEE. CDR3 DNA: TGTGCCAGCAGCAGGGTCGGATGGACTGAAGCTTTCTTT. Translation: CASSRVGWTEAFF.

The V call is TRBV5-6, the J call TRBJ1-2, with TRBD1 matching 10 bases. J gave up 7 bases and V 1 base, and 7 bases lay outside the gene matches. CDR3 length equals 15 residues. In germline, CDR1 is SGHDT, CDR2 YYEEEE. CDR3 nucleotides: TGTGCCAGCAGCTTGTTTAACGGACAGGGGGTTGGCTACACCTTC. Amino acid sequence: CASSLFNGQGVGYTF.

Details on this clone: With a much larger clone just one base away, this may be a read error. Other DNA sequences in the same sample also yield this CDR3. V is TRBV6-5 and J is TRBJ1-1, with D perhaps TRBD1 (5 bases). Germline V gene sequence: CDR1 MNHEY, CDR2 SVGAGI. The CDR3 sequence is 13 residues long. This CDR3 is CASMGPRSTEAFF. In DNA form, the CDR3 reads TGTGCCAGCATGGGACCTCGGAGCACTGAAGCCTTCTTT.

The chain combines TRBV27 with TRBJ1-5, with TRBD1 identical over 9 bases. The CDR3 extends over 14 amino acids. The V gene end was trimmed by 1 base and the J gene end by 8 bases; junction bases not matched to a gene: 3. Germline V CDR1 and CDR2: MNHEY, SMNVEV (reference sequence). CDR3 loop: CASSLLGQGEPQHF. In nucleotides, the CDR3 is TGTGCCAGCAGTTTATTGGGACAGGGTGAGCCCCAGCATTTT.